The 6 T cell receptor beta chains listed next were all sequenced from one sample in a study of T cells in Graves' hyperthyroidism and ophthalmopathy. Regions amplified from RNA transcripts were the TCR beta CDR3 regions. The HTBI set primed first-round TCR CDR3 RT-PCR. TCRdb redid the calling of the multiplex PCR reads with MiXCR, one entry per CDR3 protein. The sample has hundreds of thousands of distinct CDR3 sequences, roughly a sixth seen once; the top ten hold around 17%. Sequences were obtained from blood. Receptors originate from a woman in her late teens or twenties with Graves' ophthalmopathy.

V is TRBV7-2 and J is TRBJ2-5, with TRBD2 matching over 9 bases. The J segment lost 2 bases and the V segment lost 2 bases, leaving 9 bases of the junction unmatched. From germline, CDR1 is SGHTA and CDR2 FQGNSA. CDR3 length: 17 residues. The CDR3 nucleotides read TGTGCCAGCAGCTTACGACTAGCGGAGACGGGACAAGAGACCCAGTACTTC. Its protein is CASSLRLAETGQETQYF.

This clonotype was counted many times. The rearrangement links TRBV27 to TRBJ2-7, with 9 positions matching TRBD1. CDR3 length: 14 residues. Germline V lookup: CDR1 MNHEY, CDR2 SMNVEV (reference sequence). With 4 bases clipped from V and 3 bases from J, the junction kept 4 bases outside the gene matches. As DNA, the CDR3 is TGTGCCAGCAGTTCCTGGACAGGGGACTACGAGCAGTACTTC. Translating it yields CASSSWTGDYEQYF.

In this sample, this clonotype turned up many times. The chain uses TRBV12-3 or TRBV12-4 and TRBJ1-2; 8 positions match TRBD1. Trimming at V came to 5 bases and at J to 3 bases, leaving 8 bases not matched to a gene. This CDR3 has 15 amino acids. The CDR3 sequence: CASSAPGQAYYGYTF. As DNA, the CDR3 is TGTGCCAGCAGTGCCCCGGGACAGGCGTACTATGGCTACACCTTC.

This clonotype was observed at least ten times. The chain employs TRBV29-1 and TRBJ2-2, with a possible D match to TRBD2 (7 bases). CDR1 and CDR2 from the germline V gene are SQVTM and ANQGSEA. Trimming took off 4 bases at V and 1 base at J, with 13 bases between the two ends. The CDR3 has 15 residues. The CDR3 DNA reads TGCAGCGTTGTCGAGGGGGGGCTGAACACCGGGGAGCTGTTTTTT. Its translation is CSVVEGGLNTGELFF.

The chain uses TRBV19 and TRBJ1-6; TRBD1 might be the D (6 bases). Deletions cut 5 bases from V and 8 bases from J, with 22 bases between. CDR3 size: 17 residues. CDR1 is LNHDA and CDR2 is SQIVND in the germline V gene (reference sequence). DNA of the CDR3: TGTGCCAGTAGTTCCATTAGGGGGAAAGTCGGATATTCACCCCTCCACTTT. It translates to CASSSIRGKVGYSPLHF.

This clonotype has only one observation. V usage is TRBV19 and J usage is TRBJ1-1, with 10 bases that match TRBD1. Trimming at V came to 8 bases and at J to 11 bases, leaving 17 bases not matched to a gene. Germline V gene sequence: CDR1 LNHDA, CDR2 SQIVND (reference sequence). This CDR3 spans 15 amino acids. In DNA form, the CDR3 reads TGTGCCAGTGACCTCCTCCCGGGACAGGGGTTCGGGGCTTTCTTT. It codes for CASDLLPGQGFGAFF. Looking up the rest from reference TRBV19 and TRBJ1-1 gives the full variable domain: DGGITQSPKYLFRKEGQNVTLSCEQNLNHDAMYWYRQDPGQGLRLIYYSQIVNDFQKGDIAEGYSVSREKKESFPLTVTSAQKNPTAFYLCASDLLPGQGFGAFFGQGTRLTVV.